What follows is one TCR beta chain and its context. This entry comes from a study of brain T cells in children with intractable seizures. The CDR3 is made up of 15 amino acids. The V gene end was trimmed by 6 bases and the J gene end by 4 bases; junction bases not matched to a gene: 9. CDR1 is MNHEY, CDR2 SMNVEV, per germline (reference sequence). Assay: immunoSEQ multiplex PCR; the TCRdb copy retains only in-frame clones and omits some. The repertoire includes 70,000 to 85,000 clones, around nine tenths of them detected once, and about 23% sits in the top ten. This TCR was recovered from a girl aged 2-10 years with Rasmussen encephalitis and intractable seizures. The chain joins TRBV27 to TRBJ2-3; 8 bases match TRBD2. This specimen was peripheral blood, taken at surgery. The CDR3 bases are TGTGCCAGCAGCTTGGCGGGGGGCCGAGCAGATACGCAGTATTTT. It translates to CASSLAGGRADTQYF.